This TCR beta chain stems from a study of blood T cells in healthy people across ages. Whole-study results and caveats: A strong correlation was found between TCR beta diversity and the percentage of naive T cells. A conclusive naive versus antigen-experienced comparison was prevented by the unsorted PBMCs.

Per sample, at least 5 micrograms of total RNA were extracted. Germline values: CDR1 DFQATT, CDR2 SNEGSKA (reference sequence). The CDR3 is made up of 15 amino acids. Comments on this clonotype: No antigen is known for it. A read error may be the cause here, since a much bigger clone is one base away.

With a J-beta primer mix and a sample-barcoded 5' primer, a second PCR ran roughly 6 to 11 cycles. TCRdb recomputed calls from the 5' RACE reads with MiXCR, one row per CDR3 protein. The repertoire holds 600,000 to 650,000 distinct CDR3 sequences, around 54% seen once, with 30% to 40% in the top ten. This chain connects TRBV20-1 to TRBJ1-2; 12 bases match TRBD1. This sequence was found in a man in his 60s in good health. The sequenced sample consisted of blood. The CDR3 DNA sequence: TGCAGTGCTAGGCGATCGGGACAGGGGGCCTATAGCTACACCTTC. This sequence encodes CSARRSGQGAYSYTF.